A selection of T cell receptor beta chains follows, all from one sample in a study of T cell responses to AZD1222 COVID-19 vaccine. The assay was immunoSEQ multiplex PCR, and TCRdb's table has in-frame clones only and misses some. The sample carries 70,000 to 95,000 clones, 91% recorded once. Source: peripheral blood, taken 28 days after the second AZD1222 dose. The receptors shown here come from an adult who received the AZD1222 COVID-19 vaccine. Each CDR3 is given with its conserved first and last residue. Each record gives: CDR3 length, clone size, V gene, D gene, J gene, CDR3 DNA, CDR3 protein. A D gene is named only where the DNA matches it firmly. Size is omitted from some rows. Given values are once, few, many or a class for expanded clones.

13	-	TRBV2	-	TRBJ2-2	TGTGCCAGCAGTGAGGTCGTAGCCGGGGAGCTGTTTTTT	CASSEVVAGELFF
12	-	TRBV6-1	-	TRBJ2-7	TGTGCCAGCAGTTCTTGGTCCTACGAGCAGTACTTC	CASSSWSYEQYF
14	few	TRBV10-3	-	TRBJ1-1	TGTGCCATCAGTACGGGACGGACAAACACTGAAGCTTTCTTT	CAISTGRTNTEAFF
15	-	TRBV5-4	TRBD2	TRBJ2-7	TGTGCCAGCAGCTTGGACCCAGCGGGAGAGAACGAGCAGTACTTC	CASSLDPAGENEQYF
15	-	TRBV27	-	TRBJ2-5	TGTGCCAGCAGTTTAGCAGGAGCCTGGCAAGAGACCCAGTACTTC	CASSLAGAWQETQYF
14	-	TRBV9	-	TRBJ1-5	TGTGCCAGCAGCCGAGGGCCCAGTAATCAGCCCCAGCATTTT	CASSRGPSNQPQHF
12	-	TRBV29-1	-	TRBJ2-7	TGCAGCGTTGCTACTACCTCCTACGAGCAGTACTTC	CSVATTSYEQYF
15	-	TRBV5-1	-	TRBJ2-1	TGCGCCAGCAGCCCACTCGCGGGGTCCTACAATGAGCAGTTCTTC	CASSPLAGSYNEQFF
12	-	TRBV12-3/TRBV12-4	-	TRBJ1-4	TGTGCCAGCAGCCTGGGGGGAGAAAAACTGTTTTTT	CASSLGGEKLFF
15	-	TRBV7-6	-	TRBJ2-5	TGTGCCAGCAGCTTAGGCCGCGGTAGGCAAGAGACCCAGTACTTC	CASSLGRGRQETQYF
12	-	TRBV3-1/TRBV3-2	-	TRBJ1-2	TGTGCCAGCAGCCAAGAAAACTATGGCTACACCTTC	CASSQENYGYTF
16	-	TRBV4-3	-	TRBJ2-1	TGCGCCAGCAGCCAAGATCTAGAACAATATTACAATGAGCAGTTCTTC	CASSQDLEQYYNEQFF
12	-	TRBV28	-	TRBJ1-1	TGTGCCAGCAGTTTAGCACAGATTGAAGCTTTCTTT	CASSLAQIEAFF
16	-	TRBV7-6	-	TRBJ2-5	TGTGCCAGCAGCTCCAGTAGGGGCCAAGGCCGGGAGACCCAGTACTTC	CASSSSRGQGRETQYF
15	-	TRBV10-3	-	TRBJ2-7	TGTGCCATCAGTGACCCGAGGATGAGAACCTACGAGCAGTACTTC	CAISDPRMRTYEQYF
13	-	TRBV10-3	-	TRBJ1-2	TGTGCCATCAGTACGCAGGGGAACTATGGCTACACCTTC	CAISTQGNYGYTF
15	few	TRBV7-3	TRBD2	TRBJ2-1	TGTGCCAGCAGCCCCGTGGCGGGAGATGAAAGGGAGCAGTTCTTC	CASSPVAGDEREQFF
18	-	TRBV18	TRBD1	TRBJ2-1	TGTGCCAGCTCACCACCGAAACAGGGGGCGATTTTACTCAATGAGCAGTTCTTC	CASSPPKQGAILLNEQFF
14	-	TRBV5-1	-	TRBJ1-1	TGCGCCAGCAGCCTGGGACACCAGGGCACTGAAGCTTTCTTT	CASSLGHQGTEAFF
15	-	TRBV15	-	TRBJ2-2	TGTGCCACCAGCAGAGAGTCGGACCACACCGGGGAGCTGTTTTTT	CATSRESDHTGELFF
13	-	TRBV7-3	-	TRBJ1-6	TGTGCCAGCAGCTTAAATCCCAATTCACCCCTCCACTTT	CASSLNPNSPLHF
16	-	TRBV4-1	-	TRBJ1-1	TGCGCCAGCAGCCTCCGGGAGCGGAGGGTGAACACTGAAGCTTTCTTT	CASSLRERRVNTEAFF
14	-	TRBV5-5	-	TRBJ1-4	TGTGCCAGCAGTTATCAGGGTGTAGGGGAAAAACTGTTTTTT	CASSYQGVGEKLFF
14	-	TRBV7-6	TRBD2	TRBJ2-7	TGTGCCAGCAGTACTAGCGATCCCCCCTACGAGCAGTACTTC	CASSTSDPPYEQYF